This TCR beta chain appears in the sequencing data of a study of blood T cell repertoires in COVID-19. About the study: From the United States, Italy and Spain came samples of acute and convalescent COVID-19. PBMCs, B-cell-depleted T cells, or T cells provided the cDNA or gDNA that made up the material.

Data came from immunoSEQ multiplex PCR; TCRdb stores just in-frame clones and leaves some out. The sample has more than 110,000 clones; approximately 81% are singletons. Across roughly 25 US areas, participants ranged in age from about 18 to 100 years. The clonotype was recovered from a middle-aged man with acute COVID-19. Material: PBMCs or T cells enriched from blood (not recorded which).

The CDR3, as DNA: TGTGCCAGCAGCTATTCCACGACAGGGGATGGCTACACCTTC. The encoded protein is CASSYSTTGDGYTF. The chain joins TRBV13 to TRBJ1-2; TRBD1 agrees at 8 bases. The CDR3 is made up of 14 amino acids. Germline CDR1 is PRHDT and CDR2 is FYEKMQ (reference sequence). J gave up 6 bases and V 4 bases, and 7 bases lay outside the gene matches.